The TCR beta chain described here comes from a study of T cell responses to AZD1222 COVID-19 vaccine. Study results and caveats: Reports indicate that nearly half of spike-specific TCRs are directed at unmutated variant regions. Repertoire sampling occurred only after the peak T cell response. The CD4 TCRs associated with vaccination extended across spike and predominated at 160-218 and 743-854.

Assay: immunoSEQ multiplex PCR; the TCRdb copy retains only in-frame clones and omits some. The table has about 140,000 clones, 88% seen once; the top ten hold approximately 5.6%. About this clone itself: Its antigen is not identified.

Specimen: peripheral blood, collected 28 days after the second dose of the MenACWY control vaccine. This sequence originates from an adult who received the MenACWY meningococcal vaccine as a control.

As DNA, the CDR3 is TGTGCCAGCAGTTATAACCTAAGGGGGTCCTACGAGCAGTACTTC. It yields the protein CASSYNLRGSYEQYF. V usage is TRBV6-5 and J usage is TRBJ2-7, with D possibly TRBD1 on 6 matching bases. This CDR3 spans 15 amino acids. Germline V gives CDR1 MNHEY, CDR2 SVGAGI. Trimming stripped 3 bases from V and 1 base from J, with 13 bases between.